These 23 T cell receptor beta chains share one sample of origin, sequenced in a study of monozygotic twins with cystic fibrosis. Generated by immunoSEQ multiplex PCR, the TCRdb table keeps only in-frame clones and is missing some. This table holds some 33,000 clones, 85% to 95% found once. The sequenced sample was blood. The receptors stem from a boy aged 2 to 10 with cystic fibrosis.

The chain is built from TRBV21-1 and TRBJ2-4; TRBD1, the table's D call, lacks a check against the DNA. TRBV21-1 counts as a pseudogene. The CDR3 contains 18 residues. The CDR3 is CASSKKGQYPLAKNIQYF. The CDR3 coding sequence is TGTGCCAGCAGCAAAAAAGGACAGTACCCGTTAGCCAAAAACATTCAGTACTTC.

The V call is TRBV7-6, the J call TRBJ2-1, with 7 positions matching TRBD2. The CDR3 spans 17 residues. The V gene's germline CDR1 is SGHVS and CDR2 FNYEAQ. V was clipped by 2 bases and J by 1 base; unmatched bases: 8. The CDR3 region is CASSLRAGVGSYNEQFF. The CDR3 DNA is TGTGCCAGCAGCTTAAGGGCGGGGGTAGGTTCCTACAATGAGCAGTTCTTC.

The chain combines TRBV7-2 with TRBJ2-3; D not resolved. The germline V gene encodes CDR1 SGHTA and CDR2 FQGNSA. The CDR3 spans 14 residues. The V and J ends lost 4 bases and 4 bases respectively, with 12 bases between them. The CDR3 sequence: CASSSYALADTQYF. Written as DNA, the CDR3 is TGTGCCAGCAGCTCCTATGCCCTAGCAGATACGCAGTATTTT.

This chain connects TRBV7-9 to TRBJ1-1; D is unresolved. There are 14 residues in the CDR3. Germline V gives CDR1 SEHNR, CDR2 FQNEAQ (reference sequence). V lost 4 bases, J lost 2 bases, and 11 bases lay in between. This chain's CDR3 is CASSSIQPNTEAFF. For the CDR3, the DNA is TGTGCCAGCAGCTCGATCCAACCAAACACTGAAGCTTTCTTT.

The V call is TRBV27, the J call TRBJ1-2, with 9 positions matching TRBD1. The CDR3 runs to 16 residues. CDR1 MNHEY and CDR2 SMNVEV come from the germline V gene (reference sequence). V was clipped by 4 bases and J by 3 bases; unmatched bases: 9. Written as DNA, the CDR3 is TGTGCCAGCAGTTCACTCCCGGGACAGGGACACTATGGCTACACCTTC. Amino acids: CASSSLPGQGHYGYTF.

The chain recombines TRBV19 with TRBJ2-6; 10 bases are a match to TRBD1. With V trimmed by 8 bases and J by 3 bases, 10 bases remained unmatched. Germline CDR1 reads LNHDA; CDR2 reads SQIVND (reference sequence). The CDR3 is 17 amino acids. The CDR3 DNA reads TGTGCCAGTGCCCGGCGGGACAGGGGAGGTGGGGCCAACGTCCTGACTTTC. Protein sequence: CASARRDRGGGANVLTF.

The CDR3 reads CSVDPLGQAFEAFF. DNA of the CDR3: TGCAGCGTTGATCCCCTGGGACAGGCATTTGAAGCTTTCTTT. The chain is built from TRBV29-1 and TRBJ1-1; TRBD1 matches at 8 bases. Trimming at V came to 3 bases and at J to 7 bases, leaving 10 bases not matched to a gene. The CDR3 length is 14 residues. Germline V gene data show CDR1 as SQVTM and CDR2 as ANQGSEA.

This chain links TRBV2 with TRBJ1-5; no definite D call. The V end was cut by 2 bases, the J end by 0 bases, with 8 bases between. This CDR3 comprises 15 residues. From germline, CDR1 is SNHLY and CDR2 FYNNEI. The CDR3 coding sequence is TGTGCCAGCAGTGAATTGGAGAATAGCAATCAGCCCCAGCATTTT. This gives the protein CASSELENSNQPQHF.

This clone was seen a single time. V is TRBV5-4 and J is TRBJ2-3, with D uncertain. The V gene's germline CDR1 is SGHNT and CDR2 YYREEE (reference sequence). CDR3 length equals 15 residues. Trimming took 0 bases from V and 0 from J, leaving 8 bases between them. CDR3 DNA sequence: TGTGCCAGCAGCTTGGAGGGCACTAGCACAGATACGCAGTATTTT. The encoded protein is CASSLEGTSTDTQYF.

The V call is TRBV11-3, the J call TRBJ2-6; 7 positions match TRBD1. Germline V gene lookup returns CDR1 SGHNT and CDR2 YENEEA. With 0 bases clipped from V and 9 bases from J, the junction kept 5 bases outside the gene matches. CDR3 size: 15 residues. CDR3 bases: TGTGCCAGCAGCTTAGAACAAGGGGGCCGCAACGTCCTGACTTTC. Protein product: CASSLEQGGRNVLTF.

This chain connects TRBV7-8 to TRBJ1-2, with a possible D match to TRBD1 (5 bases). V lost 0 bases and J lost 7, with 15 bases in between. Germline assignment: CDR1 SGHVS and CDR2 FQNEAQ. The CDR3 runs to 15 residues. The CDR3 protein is CASSLAAGRGRGYTF. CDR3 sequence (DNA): TGTGCCAGCAGCTTAGCGGCTGGGAGGGGACGTGGCTACACCTTC.

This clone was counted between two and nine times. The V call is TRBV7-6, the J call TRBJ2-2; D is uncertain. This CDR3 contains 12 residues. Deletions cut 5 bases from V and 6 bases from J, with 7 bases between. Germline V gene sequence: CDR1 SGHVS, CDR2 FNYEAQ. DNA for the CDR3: TGTGCCAGCAGCCCCGTTGCCGGGGAGCTGTTTTTT. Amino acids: CASSPVAGELFF.

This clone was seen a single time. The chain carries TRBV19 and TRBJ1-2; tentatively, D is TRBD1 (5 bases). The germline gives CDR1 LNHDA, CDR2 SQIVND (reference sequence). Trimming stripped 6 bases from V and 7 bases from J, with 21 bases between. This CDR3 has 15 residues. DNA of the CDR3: TGTGCCAGTAGCCCGGTTGACAGATCAACAACTGGCTACACCTTC. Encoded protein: CASSPVDRSTTGYTF.

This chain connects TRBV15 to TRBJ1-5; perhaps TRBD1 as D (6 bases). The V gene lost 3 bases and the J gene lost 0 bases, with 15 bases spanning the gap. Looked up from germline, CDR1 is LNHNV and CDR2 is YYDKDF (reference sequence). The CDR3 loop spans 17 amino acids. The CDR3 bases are TGTGCCACCAGCAGGACCGTACAGGGCTATAGCAATCAGCCCCAGCATTTT. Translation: CATSRTVQGYSNQPQHF.

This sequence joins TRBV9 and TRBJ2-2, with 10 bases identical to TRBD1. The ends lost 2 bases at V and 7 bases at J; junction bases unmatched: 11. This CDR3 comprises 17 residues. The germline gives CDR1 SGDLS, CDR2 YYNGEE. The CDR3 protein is CASSVQRGQGIDGELFF. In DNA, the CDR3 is TGTGCCAGCAGCGTCCAGAGGGGACAGGGGATCGACGGGGAGCTGTTTTTT.

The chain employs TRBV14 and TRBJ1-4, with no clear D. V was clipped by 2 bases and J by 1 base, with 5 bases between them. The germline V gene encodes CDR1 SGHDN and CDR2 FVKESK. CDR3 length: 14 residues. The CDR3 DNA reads TGTGCCAGCAGCCAAAGAGTAACTAATGAAAAACTGTTTTTT. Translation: CASSQRVTNEKLFF. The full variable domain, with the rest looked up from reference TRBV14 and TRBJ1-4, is EAGVTQFPSHSVIEKGQTVTLRCDPISGHDNLYWYRRVMGKEIKFLLHFVKESKQDESGMPNNRFLAERTGGTYSTLKVQPAELEDSGVYFCASSQRVTNEKLFFGSGTQLSVL.

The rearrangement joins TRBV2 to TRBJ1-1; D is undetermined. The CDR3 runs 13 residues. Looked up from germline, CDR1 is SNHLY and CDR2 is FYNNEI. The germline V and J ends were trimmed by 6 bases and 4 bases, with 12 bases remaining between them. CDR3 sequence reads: CASSETSSTEAFF. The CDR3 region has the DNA TGTGCCAGCAGCGAGACATCTAGCACTGAAGCTTTCTTT.

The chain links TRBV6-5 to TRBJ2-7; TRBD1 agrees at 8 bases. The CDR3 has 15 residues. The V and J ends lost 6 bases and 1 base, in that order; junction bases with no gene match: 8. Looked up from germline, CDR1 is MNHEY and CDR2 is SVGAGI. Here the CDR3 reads CASRPGQGGSYEQYF. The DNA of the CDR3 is TGTGCCAGCAGGCCCGGACAGGGAGGATCCTACGAGCAGTACTTC.

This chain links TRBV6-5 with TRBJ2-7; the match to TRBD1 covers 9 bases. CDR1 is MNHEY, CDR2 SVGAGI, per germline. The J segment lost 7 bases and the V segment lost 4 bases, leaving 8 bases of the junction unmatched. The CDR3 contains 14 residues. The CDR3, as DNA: TGTGCCAGCAGTTCCGGACAGGGGTTTTGGGAGCAGTACTTC. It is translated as CASSSGQGFWEQYF.

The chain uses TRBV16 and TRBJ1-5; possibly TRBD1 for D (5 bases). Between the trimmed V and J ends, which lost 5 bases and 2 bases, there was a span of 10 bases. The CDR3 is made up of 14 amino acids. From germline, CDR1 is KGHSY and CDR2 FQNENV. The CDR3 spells CASSGGGGNQPQHF. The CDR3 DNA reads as TGTGCCAGCAGCGGGGGGGGAGGCAATCAGCCCCAGCATTTT.

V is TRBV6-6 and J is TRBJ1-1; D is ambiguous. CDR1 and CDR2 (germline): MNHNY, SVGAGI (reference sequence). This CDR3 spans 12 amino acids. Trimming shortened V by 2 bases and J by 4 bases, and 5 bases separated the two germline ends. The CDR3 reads CASSYEGTEAFF. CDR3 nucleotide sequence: TGTGCCAGCAGTTACGAGGGCACTGAAGCTTTCTTT.

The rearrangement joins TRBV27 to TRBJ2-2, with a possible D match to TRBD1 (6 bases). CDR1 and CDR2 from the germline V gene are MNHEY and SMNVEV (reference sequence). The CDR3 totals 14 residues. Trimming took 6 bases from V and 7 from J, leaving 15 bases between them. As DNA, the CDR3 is TGTGCCAGCAGAGTGAGGGGGTCGGACGGGGAGCTGTTTTTT. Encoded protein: CASRVRGSDGELFF.

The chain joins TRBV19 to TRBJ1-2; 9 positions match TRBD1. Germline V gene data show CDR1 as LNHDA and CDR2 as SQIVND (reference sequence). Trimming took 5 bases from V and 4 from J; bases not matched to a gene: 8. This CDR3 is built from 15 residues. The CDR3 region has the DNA TGTGCCAGTAGTCGGAACCGGGACAGGGTCTATGGCTACACCTTC. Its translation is CASSRNRDRVYGYTF.